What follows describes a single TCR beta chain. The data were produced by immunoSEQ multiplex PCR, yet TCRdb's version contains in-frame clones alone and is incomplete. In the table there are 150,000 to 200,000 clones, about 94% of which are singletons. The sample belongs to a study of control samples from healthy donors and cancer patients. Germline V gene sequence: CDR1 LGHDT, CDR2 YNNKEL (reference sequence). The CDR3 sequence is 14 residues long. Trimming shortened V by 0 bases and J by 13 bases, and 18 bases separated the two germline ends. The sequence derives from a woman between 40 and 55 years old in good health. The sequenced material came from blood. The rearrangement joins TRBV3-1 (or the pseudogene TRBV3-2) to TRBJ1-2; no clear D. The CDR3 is CASSQDFTVASPTF. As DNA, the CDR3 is TGTGCCAGCAGCCAAGATTTTACTGTAGCGAGTCCCACCTTC.